This entry lists 6 T cell receptor beta chains sequenced from one sample in a study of T cells in Graves' hyperthyroidism and ophthalmopathy. Using RNA transcripts as the source, TCR beta CDR3 regions were amplified. HTBI primers were the set used in a first-round RT-PCR of the TCR CDR3. Using its own MiXCR run on the multiplex PCR reads, TCRdb lists one record per CDR3 protein. The table has 450,000 to 600,000 distinct CDR3 sequences, around 15% seen once. Sequencing was done on a sample of blood. These TCRs come from a woman aged 40-49 years with Graves' hyperthyroidism.

This clonotype appeared a few times. The chain links TRBV10-3 to TRBJ2-1, with D perhaps given as TRBD1 or TRBD2 (5 bases each). V was cut by 8 bases and J by 9 bases, with 20 bases left in between. The CDR3 extends over 14 amino acids. Germline CDR1 is ENHRY and CDR2 is SYGVKD. The CDR3 DNA is TGTGCCATCGCTACCGGGACCGGCGTTGGTGAGCAGTTCTTC. Translation gives CAIATGTGVGEQFF.

This clonotype was seen ten or more times. The chain carries TRBV18 and TRBJ1-1; no firm D call. CDR3 length: 15 residues. Germline V gene data show CDR1 as KGHSH and CDR2 as LQKENI. Trimming removed 2 bases from V and 0 bases from J, with 10 bases in between. CDR3 bases: TGTGCCAGCTCACCAGAACAGAACATGAACACTGAAGCTTTCTTT. It codes for CASSPEQNMNTEAFF.

This chain joins TRBV7-3 and TRBJ2-2; D is unclear. Trimming left V 1 base short and J 0 bases short, with 6 bases between. The germline V gene encodes CDR1 SGHTA and CDR2 FQGTGA. The CDR3 consists of 15 residues. The DNA for the CDR3 is TGTGCCAGCAGCTTAAGGAATGCGAACACCGGGGAGCTGTTTTTT. Protein product: CASSLRNANTGELFF.

This clonotype was detected many times. This rearrangement joins TRBV30 to TRBJ1-5; tentatively, D is TRBD1 (6 bases). This CDR3 is built from 13 residues. Germline V gene sequence: CDR1 GTSNPN, CDR2 SVGIG (reference sequence). Trimming left V 2 bases short and J 15 bases short, with 20 bases between. The CDR3 DNA follows: TGTGCCTGGAGTTACCGCGGGGGCCGCCTGCTGCATTTT. Translation gives CAWSYRGGRLLHF. Looking up the rest from reference TRBV30 and TRBJ1-5 gives the full variable domain: SQTIHQWPATLVQPVGSPLSLECTVEGTSNPNLYWYRQAAGRGLQLLFYSVGIGQISSEVPQNLSASRPQDRQFILSSKKLLLSDSGFYLCAWSYRGGRLLHFGDGTRLSIL.

This clonotype was picked up a small number of times. The chain is built from TRBV5-1 and TRBJ2-1; the match to TRBD2 covers 10 bases. Germline CDR1 SGHRS, CDR2 YFSETQ. The CDR3 consists of 15 residues. V lost 0 bases, J lost 10 bases, and 7 bases stayed unmatched. The CDR3: CASSLDTSGTPEQFF. CDR3 in DNA: TGCGCCAGCAGCTTGGACACTAGCGGGACACCCGAGCAGTTCTTC.

This clonotype has ten or more counts. The chain has TRBV2 and TRBJ2-1; 7 bases are a match to TRBD2. J lost 2 bases, V lost 5 bases, and 6 bases had no gene match. The V gene's germline CDR1 is SNHLY and CDR2 FYNNEI. This CDR3 comprises 15 residues. The CDR3 sequence is CASSRAGYTYNEQFF. The CDR3 DNA follows: TGTGCCAGCAGTAGAGCGGGATATACCTACAATGAGCAGTTCTTC.